This T cell receptor beta chain was identified in a study of OX40 agonist ivuxolimab in advanced cancers. About the research overall: Cancers in dose escalation were hepatocellular, melanoma, renal cell and head and neck. The dose-escalation cohort was approximately 81% male, with a mean age of around 60 years, ranging about 20 to 79. Having had anti-PD-1, anti-PD-L1 or anti-CTLA-4 therapy before was allowed, and about 40% had some. Overall study findings and caveats: Among the least clonally expanded were partial responders at 0.1-3.0 mg/kg.

Profiled with immunoSEQ multiplex PCR; TCRdb holds only in-frame clones, not every one. Of 38,000 or so clones listed, more than 70% were seen once; the top ten hold more than 3%. About this clone itself: Antigen specificity is unknown.

Looked up from germline, CDR1 is MNHNS and CDR2 is SASEGT. Trimming stripped 8 bases from V and 2 bases from J, with 15 bases between. This CDR3 has 14 residues. Material: CD4+ or CD8+ T cells sorted from blood, obtained in a trial of the OX40 agonist ivuxolimab. This clonotype was obtained from an adult with an advanced solid tumor such as melanoma, head and neck, liver or kidney cancer. The J gene is TRBJ2-5, the V gene TRBV6-1; perhaps TRBD2 as D (6 bases). This CDR3 is CASLVSGIQETQYF. The CDR3 bases are TGTGCCAGCCTTGTTAGCGGAATTCAAGAGACCCAGTACTTC.